The 21 T cell receptor beta chains reported below all come from one sample, sequenced in a study of T cell changes during pregnancy in multiple sclerosis. Libraries were prepared by immunoSEQ multiplex PCR; TCRdb keeps only in-frame clonotypes and omits some of them. Counted here are 73,000 or so clones, roughly 88% occurring once; the ten biggest clones make up 8% to 10%. Sample: peripheral blood, taken after pregnancy. The receptors originated from a female donor in good health, enrolled as a control in a pregnancy study.

This chain joins TRBV6-5 and TRBJ1-1, with D perhaps TRBD1 (6 bases). V gave up 5 bases and J gave up 2 bases, with 15 bases separating them. Germline CDR1 and CDR2: MNHEY and SVGAGI. The CDR3 covers 15 residues. CDR3 DNA: TGTGCCAGCAGTCCGAGACAGGCCGGAAACACTGAAGCTTTCTTT. Translated: CASSPRQAGNTEAFF.

CDR3 loop: CASTGRVGQGYNEQFF. DNA for the CDR3: TGTGCCAGTACCGGCCGGGTGGGGCAGGGCTACAATGAGCAGTTCTTC. The chain employs TRBV19 and TRBJ2-1; a possible D gene is TRBD1 (5 bases). Germline V gene sequence: CDR1 LNHDA, CDR2 SQIVND (reference sequence). The CDR3 loop spans 16 amino acids. V lost 7 bases to trimming and J lost 3 bases, with 19 bases between them.

The chain links TRBV5-1 to TRBJ1-2, with 8 bases that match TRBD1. Germline CDR1 SGHRS, CDR2 YFSETQ. The V segment lost 4 bases and the J segment 7 bases; nucleotides outside the gene matches: 9. CDR3 length: 14 residues. The CDR3 DNA is TGCGCCAGCAGCCCTACGGACAGGGAGGGTGGCTACACCTTC. The encoded protein is CASSPTDREGGYTF.

This chain links TRBV10-3 with TRBJ2-7, with 8 bases identical to TRBD1. With 10 bases clipped from V and 4 bases from J, the junction kept 9 bases outside the gene matches. The CDR3 consists of 13 residues. Germline V gene lookup returns CDR1 ENHRY and CDR2 SYGVKD. The CDR3 sequence: CATGQGGDYEQYF. The CDR3 DNA sequence: TGTGCCACCGGACAGGGAGGAGATTACGAGCAGTACTTC.

This chain links TRBV5-4 with TRBJ2-7; 8 bases are shared with TRBD1. The J segment lost 3 bases and the V segment lost 4 bases, leaving 6 bases of the junction unmatched. CDR1 and CDR2 (germline): SGHNT, YYREEE (reference sequence). This CDR3 spans 14 amino acids. CDR3 bases: TGTGCCAGCAGCCCGGGACAGGCTCTCTACGAGCAGTACTTC. Its translation: CASSPGQALYEQYF.

This clone was seen just once. This rearrangement joins TRBV5-1 to TRBJ2-3, with 9 positions matching TRBD1. Unmatched junction bases numbered 3, after V lost 0 bases and J lost 1 base. The CDR3 has 16 amino acids. CDR1 SGHRS and CDR2 YFSETQ come from the germline V gene. CDR3 nucleotides: TGCGCCAGCAGCTTGGCTGGGACAGGGCGCACAGATACGCAGTATTTT. Its translation is CASSLAGTGRTDTQYF. The full variable domain, with the rest looked up from reference TRBV5-1 and TRBJ2-3, is KAGVTQTPRYLIKTRGQQVTLSCSPISGHRSVSWYQQTPGQGLQFLFEYFSETQRNKGNFPGRFSGRQFSNSRSEMNVSTLELGDSALYLCASSLAGTGRTDTQYFGPGTRLTVL.

The chain is built from TRBV28 and TRBJ2-7, with 10 bases that match TRBD2. Germline CDR1 and CDR2: MDHEN and SYDVKM. With 4 bases clipped from V and 4 bases from J, the junction kept 16 bases outside the gene matches. The CDR3 sequence is 18 residues long. This chain's CDR3 is CASSSSASGSYIGYEQYF. The CDR3 coding sequence is TGTGCCAGCAGTTCCTCAGCTAGCGGGAGCTATATTGGGTACGAGCAGTACTTC.

The chain carries TRBV7-9 and TRBJ2-6, with 8 bases lining up with TRBD1. From germline, CDR1 is SEHNR and CDR2 FQNEAQ (reference sequence). V trimming: 5 bases; J trimming: 4 bases; junction bases outside the gene matches: 13. This CDR3 spans 18 amino acids. In nucleotides, the CDR3 is TGTGCCAGCAGCGCAGATCGACAGGGGCTGACGGGGGCCAACGTCCTGACTTTC. It encodes CASSADRQGLTGANVLTF.

V gene TRBV4-3 combines with J gene TRBJ1-2; D not certain. Trimming cost V 0 bases and J 2 bases, with 22 bases left between them. CDR1 is LGHNA and CDR2 is YSLEER in the germline V gene. This CDR3 spans 19 amino acids. The CDR3 is CASSQESAVFRGSNYGYTF. As DNA, the CDR3 is TGCGCCAGCAGCCAAGAATCCGCCGTTTTTAGAGGATCCAACTATGGCTACACCTTC.

The chain combines TRBV11-3 with TRBJ2-5, with 13 bases aligning to TRBD2. Per the germline V gene, CDR1 is SGHNT and CDR2 is YENEEA. The CDR3 length is 16 residues. Unmatched junction bases numbered 8, after V lost 5 bases and J lost 5 bases. The CDR3 here is CASSPDGTSGVETQYF. The CDR3 DNA reads TGTGCCAGCAGCCCAGACGGGACTAGCGGGGTCGAGACCCAGTACTTC.

J is TRBJ1-2 and V is TRBV19; the match to TRBD1 covers 8 bases. Germline trimming cut 7 bases from V and 4 bases from J; bases unmatched to any gene: 8. Germline-derived CDR1 and CDR2 are LNHDA and SQIVND (reference sequence). CDR3 length: 14 amino acids. The CDR3 sequence is CASTSRGRPYGYTF. CDR3 bases: TGTGCCAGTACCAGCAGGGGGCGCCCCTATGGCTACACCTTC.

The J gene is TRBJ1-6, the V gene TRBV5-4; 7 bases map to TRBD1. With V trimmed by 4 bases and J by 10 bases, 20 bases remained unmatched. CDR1 SGHNT and CDR2 YYREEE come from the germline V gene (reference sequence). The CDR3 has 18 amino acids. Here the CDR3 DNA reads TGTGCCAGCAGCGGATGGGACAGAAACTTAAGGGAGGACTCACCCCTCCACTTT. Amino acid sequence: CASSGWDRNLREDSPLHF.

The chain combines TRBV9 with TRBJ1-3; no clear D. CDR3 size: 14 residues. The V end was cut by 3 bases, the J end by 6 bases, with 13 bases between. The germline V gene has CDR1 SGDLS and CDR2 YYNGEE. CDR3 sequence (DNA): TGTGCCAGCAGCGCCGGAGGACTCGAAAACACCATATATTTT. It yields the protein CASSAGGLENTIYF.

This clone is a singleton in its sample. The rearrangement uses TRBV19 and TRBJ1-1, with 10 bases aligning to TRBD1. Per germline, CDR1 LNHDA and CDR2 SQIVND (reference sequence). The CDR3 loop spans 15 amino acids. V shed 4 bases, J shed 6 bases, and the junction held 8 bases outside the gene matches. As DNA, the CDR3 is TGTGCCAGTAGTACCAGGACAGGGGGGATCGCTGAAGCTTTCTTT. This translates into CASSTRTGGIAEAFF.

Only one count was recorded for this clone. As DNA, the CDR3 is TGTGCCTGGAGCCCAGGTGGAGAGACCCAGTACTTC. Translating gives CAWSPGGETQYF. V and J are TRBV30 and TRBJ2-5; D is unresolved. In germline, CDR1 is GTSNPN, CDR2 SVGIG (reference sequence). The V end lost 3 bases, the J end lost 4 bases, and 9 bases lay between the germline ends. The CDR3 extends over 12 amino acids.

The genes are TRBV10-3 and TRBJ1-6, with D tentatively TRBD1 (5 bases). V was cut by 6 bases and J by 7 bases, with 10 bases left in between. Germline V gene lookup returns CDR1 ENHRY and CDR2 SYGVKD. The CDR3 totals 13 residues. The DNA for the CDR3 is TGTGCCATCAGGAGGGACTTGAATTCACCCCTCCACTTT. Its protein is CAIRRDLNSPLHF.

This chain uses TRBV5-5 with TRBJ2-7, with a tentative D call TRBD1 (6 bases). V lost 3 bases, J lost 3 bases, and 10 bases lay in between. This CDR3 has 13 residues. Germline loops: CDR1 SGHKS, CDR2 YYEKEE (reference sequence). DNA of the CDR3: TGTGCCAGCAGCTACCCCAGGGGCTACGAGCAGTACTTC. Its translation: CASSYPRGYEQYF.

The J gene is TRBJ1-1, the V gene TRBV7-9; D gene ambiguous. The CDR3 covers 14 residues. V was pared by 7 bases and J by 2 bases, with 14 bases between. The V gene's germline CDR1 is SEHNR and CDR2 FQNEAQ (reference sequence). CDR3 loop: CASNPEPGNTEAFF. In DNA, the CDR3 is TGTGCCAGCAACCCGGAGCCTGGAAACACTGAAGCTTTCTTT.

The chain combines TRBV5-1 with TRBJ2-3; 12 bases are a match to TRBD1. Trimming took 0 bases from V and 5 from J; bases not matched to a gene: 7. This CDR3 has 17 residues. CDR1 and CDR2 (germline): SGHRS, YFSETQ. The CDR3 DNA follows: TGCGCCAGCAGCTTGGCCATGGGACAGGGGGCGGGAGATACGCAGTATTTT. Its translation: CASSLAMGQGAGDTQYF.

The V call is TRBV9, the J call TRBJ2-3; 9 bases agree with TRBD2. Germline CDR1 reads SGDLS; CDR2 reads YYNGEE. The CDR3 has 16 residues. With 0 bases clipped from V and 2 bases from J, the junction kept 4 bases outside the gene matches. The CDR3 DNA reads as TGTGCCAGCAGCGTAGGAGCGGGGGGAGACACAGATACGCAGTATTTT. It is translated as CASSVGAGGDTDTQYF.

This clone showed up just a few times. The rearrangement uses TRBV19 and TRBJ1-1, with 10 nucleotides matching TRBD1. V shed 1 base, J shed 11 bases, and the junction held 4 bases outside the gene matches. The CDR3 has 13 residues. Germline V gene sequence: CDR1 LNHDA, CDR2 SQIVND (reference sequence). The DNA for the CDR3 is TGTGCCAGTAGTATAGTGGGGACAGGGGCGGCTTTCTTT. As protein: CASSIVGTGAAFF.